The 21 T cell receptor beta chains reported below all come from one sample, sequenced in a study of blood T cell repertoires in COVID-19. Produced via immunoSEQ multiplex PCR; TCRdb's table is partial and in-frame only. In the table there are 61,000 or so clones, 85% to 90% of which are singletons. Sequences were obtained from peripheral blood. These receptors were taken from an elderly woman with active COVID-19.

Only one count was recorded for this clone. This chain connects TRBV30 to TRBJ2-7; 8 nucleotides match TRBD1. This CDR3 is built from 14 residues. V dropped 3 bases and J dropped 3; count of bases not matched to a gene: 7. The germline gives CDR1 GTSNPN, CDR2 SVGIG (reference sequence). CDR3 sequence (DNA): TGTGCCTGGAGCATAACAGGGGGAATCTACGAGCAGTACTTC. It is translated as CAWSITGGIYEQYF.

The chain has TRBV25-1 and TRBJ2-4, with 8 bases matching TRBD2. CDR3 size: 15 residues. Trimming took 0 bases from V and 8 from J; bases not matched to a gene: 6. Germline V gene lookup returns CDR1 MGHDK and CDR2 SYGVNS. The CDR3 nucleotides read TGTGCCAGCAGTGAATATACGGGGGGGCCGGACATTCAGTACTTC. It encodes CASSEYTGGPDIQYF.

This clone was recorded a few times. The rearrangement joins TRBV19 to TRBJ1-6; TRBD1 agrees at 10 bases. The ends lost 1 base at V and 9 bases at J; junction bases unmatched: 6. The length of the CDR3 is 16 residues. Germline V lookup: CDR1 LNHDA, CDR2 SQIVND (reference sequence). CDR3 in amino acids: CASSIVPGQGSSPLHF. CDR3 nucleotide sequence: TGTGCCAGTAGTATAGTCCCGGGACAGGGGAGTTCACCCCTCCACTTT.

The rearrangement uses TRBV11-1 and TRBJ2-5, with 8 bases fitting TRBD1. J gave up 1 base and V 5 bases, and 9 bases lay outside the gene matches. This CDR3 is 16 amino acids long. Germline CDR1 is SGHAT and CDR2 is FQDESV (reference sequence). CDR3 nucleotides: TGTGCCAGCAGCCACCGAGAGACAGGGGCCCAAGAGACCCAGTACTTC. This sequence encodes CASSHRETGAQETQYF.

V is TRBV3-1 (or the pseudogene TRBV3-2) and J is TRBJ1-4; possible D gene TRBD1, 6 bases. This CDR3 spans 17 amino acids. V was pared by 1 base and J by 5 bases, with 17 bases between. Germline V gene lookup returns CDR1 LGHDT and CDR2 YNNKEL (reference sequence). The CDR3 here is CASSQAGRTARNEKLFF. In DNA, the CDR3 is TGTGCCAGCAGCCAAGCGGGAAGGACAGCGAGAAATGAAAAACTGTTTTTT.

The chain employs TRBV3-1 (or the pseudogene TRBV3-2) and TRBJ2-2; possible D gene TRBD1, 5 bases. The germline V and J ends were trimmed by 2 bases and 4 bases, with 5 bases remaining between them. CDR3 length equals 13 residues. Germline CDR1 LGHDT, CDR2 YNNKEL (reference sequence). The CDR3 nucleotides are TGTGCCAGCAGCCAAAGGGGCACCGGGGAGCTGTTTTTT. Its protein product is CASSQRGTGELFF.

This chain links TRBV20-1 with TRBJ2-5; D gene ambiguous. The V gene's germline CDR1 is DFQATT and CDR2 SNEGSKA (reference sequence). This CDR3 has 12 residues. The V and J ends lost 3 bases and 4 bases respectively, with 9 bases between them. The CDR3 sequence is CSASLSRETQYF. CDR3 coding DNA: TGCAGTGCTAGTTTATCCCGAGAGACCCAGTACTTC.

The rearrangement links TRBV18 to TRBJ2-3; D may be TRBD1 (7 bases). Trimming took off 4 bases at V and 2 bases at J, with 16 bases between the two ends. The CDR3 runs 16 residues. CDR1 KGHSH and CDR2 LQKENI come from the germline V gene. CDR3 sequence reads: CASSRAPGGYTDTQYF. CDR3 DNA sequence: TGTGCCAGCTCACGCGCACCAGGGGGGTACACAGATACGCAGTATTTT.

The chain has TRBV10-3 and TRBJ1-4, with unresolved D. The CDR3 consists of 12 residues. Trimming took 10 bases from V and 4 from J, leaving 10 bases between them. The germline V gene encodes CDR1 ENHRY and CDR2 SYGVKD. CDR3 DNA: TGTGCCACGGCGGCGGTTAATGAAAAACTGTTTTTT. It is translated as CATAAVNEKLFF.

CDR3 in DNA: TGCGCCAGCAGCTTGACCCGACTAGCGACTATTTCCTACAATGAGCAGTTCTTC. This codes for CASSLTRLATISYNEQFF. The gene calls are TRBV5-1 and TRBJ2-1; 8 bases agree with TRBD2. The CDR3 contains 18 residues. Germline CDR1 is SGHRS and CDR2 is YFSETQ. With V trimmed by 1 base and J by 1 base, 10 bases remained unmatched. The full variable domain, its missing parts supplied by reference TRBV5-1 and TRBJ2-1, is KAGVTQTPRYLIKTRGQQVTLSCSPISGHRSVSWYQQTPGQGLQFLFEYFSETQRNKGNFPGRFSGRQFSNSRSEMNVSTLELGDSALYLCASSLTRLATISYNEQFFGPGTRLTVL.

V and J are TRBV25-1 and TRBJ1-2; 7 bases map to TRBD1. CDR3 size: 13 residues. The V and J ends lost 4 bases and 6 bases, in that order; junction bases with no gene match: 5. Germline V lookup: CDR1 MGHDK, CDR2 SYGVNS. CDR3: CASSASGGHGYTF. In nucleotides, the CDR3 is TGTGCCAGCAGTGCCTCAGGGGGGCATGGCTACACCTTC.

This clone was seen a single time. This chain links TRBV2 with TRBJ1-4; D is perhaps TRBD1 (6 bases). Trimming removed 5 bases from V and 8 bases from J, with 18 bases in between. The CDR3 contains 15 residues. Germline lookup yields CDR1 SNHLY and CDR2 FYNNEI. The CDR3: CASSFRDNRWEKLFF. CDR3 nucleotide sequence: TGTGCCAGCAGTTTCCGGGACAACCGGTGGGAAAAACTGTTTTTT.

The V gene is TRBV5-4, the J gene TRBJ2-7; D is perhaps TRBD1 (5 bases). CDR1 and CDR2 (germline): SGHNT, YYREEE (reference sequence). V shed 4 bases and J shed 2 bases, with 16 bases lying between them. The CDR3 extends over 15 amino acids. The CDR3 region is CASSKRIGETYEQYF. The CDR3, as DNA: TGTGCCAGCAGCAAAAGGATAGGGGAAACCTACGAGCAGTACTTC.

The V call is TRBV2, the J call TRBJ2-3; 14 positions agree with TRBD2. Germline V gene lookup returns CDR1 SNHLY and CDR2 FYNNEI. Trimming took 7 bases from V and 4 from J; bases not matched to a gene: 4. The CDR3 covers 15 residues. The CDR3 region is CASIGLAGGADTQYF. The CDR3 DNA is TGTGCCAGCATTGGACTAGCGGGGGGCGCAGATACGCAGTATTTT.

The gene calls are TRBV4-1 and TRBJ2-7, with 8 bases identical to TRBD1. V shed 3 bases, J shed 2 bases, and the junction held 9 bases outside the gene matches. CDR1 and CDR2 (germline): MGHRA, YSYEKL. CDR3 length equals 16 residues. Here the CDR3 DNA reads TGCGCCAGCAGCCAGACAGGGACAGGCCTTCCCTACGAGCAGTACTTC. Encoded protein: CASSQTGTGLPYEQYF.

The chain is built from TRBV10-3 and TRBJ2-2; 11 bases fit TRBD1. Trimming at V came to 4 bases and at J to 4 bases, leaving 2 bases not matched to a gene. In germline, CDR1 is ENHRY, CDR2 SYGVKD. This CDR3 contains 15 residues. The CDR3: CAISGGTGGTGELFF. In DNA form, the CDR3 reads TGTGCCATCAGTGGGGGGACAGGGGGCACCGGGGAGCTGTTTTTT.

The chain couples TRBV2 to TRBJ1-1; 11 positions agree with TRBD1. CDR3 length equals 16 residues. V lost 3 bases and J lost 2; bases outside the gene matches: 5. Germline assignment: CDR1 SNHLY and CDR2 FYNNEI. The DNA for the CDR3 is TGTGCCAGCAGTGATAGGACAGGGGGCGTAAACACTGAAGCTTTCTTT. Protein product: CASSDRTGGVNTEAFF. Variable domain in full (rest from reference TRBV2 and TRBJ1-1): EPEVTQTPSHQVTQMGQEVILRCVPISNHLYFYWYRQILGQKVEFLVSFYNNEISEKSEIFDDQFSVERPDGSNFTLKIRSTKLEDSAMYFCASSDRTGGVNTEAFFGQGTRLTVV.

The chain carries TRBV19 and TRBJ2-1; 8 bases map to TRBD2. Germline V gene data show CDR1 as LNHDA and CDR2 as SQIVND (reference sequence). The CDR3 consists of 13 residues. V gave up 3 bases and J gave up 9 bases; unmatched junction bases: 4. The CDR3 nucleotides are TGTGCCAGTAGTATGGGACTAGTAGGTGAGCAGTTCTTC. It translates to CASSMGLVGEQFF.

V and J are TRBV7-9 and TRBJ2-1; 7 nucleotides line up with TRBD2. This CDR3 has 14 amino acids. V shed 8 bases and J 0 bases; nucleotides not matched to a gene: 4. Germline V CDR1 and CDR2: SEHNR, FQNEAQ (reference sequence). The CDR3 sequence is CASAGGSSYNEQFF. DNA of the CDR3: TGTGCCAGCGCCGGGGGGAGCTCCTACAATGAGCAGTTCTTC.

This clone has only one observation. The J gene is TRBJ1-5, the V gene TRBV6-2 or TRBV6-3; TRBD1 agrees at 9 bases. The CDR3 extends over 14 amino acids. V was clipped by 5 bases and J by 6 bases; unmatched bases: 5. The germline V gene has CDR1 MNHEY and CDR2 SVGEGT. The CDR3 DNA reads TGTGCCAGCAGTAAGACAGGGGGGAGTCAGCCCCAGCATTTT. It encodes CASSKTGGSQPQHF.

CDR3 sequence reads: CASRDLTDEAFF. The CDR3 DNA sequence: TGCGCCAGCAGGGACCTGACAGATGAAGCTTTCTTT. This chain connects TRBV5-1 to TRBJ1-1; perhaps TRBD1 as D (5 bases). Trimming pared 5 bases from V and 7 bases from J, leaving 12 bases between. The germline V gene encodes CDR1 SGHRS and CDR2 YFSETQ. This CDR3 is built from 12 residues.